This entry lists 9 T cell receptor beta chains sequenced from one sample in a study of OX40 agonist ivuxolimab in advanced cancers. Profiling relied on immunoSEQ multiplex PCR, and the TCRdb table lists in-frame clones only, not all of them. Among 55,000 to 75,000 clones, around 86% were seen once, and the ten largest hold approximately 0.75%. The input for sequencing was CD4+ or CD8+ T cells sorted from blood, taken in a trial of the OX40 agonist ivuxolimab. The receptors derive from an adult with an advanced solid tumor such as melanoma, head and neck, liver or kidney cancer.

J is TRBJ2-5 and V is TRBV7-9; 9 nucleotides match TRBD2. The trim removed 8 bases at V and 5 bases at J, leaving 15 bases unmatched. The CDR3 runs to 16 residues. The germline V gene encodes CDR1 SEHNR and CDR2 FQNEAQ (reference sequence). The CDR3 region is CASSTLAGRGRETQYF. DNA for the CDR3: TGTGCCAGCTCCACCCTAGCGGGAAGGGGGAGGGAGACCCAGTACTTC.

This chain uses TRBV7-2 with TRBJ2-7; D not resolved. V lost 5 bases to trimming and J lost 2 bases, with 7 bases between them. CDR3 length equals 12 residues. CDR1 SGHTA and CDR2 FQGNSA come from the germline V gene. The CDR3 sequence: CASSVTAYEQYF. The CDR3 region has the DNA TGTGCCAGCAGCGTGACTGCCTACGAGCAGTACTTC.

This rearrangement joins TRBV7-2 to TRBJ1-2, with 9 bases that match TRBD1. This CDR3 spans 15 amino acids. Unmatched junction bases numbered 6, after V lost 5 bases and J lost 2 bases. From germline, CDR1 is SGHTA and CDR2 FQGNSA. CDR3 amino acids: CASSRGDRANYGYTF. The CDR3 DNA reads as TGTGCCAGCAGCCGAGGGGACAGGGCAAACTATGGCTACACCTTC.

The CDR3 DNA sequence: TGCAGCGTCCCTAGGGACTTCGGAGTCAGTGAGCAGTTCTTC. It encodes CSVPRDFGVSEQFF. The V and J genes are TRBV29-1 and TRBJ2-1; maybe TRBD2 (6 bases). Germline V gene data show CDR1 as SQVTM and CDR2 as ANQGSEA. V was shortened by 6 bases and J by 9 bases, with 21 bases between the two germline ends. This CDR3 region has 14 residues.

The chain joins TRBV18 to TRBJ1-5, with 9 bases that match TRBD1. The J segment lost 4 bases and the V segment lost 6 bases, leaving 7 bases of the junction unmatched. Germline V lookup: CDR1 KGHSH, CDR2 LQKENI. The CDR3 covers 15 residues. This chain's CDR3 is CASSPRQGGNQPQHF. CDR3 DNA: TGTGCCAGCTCCCCGAGACAGGGGGGTAATCAGCCCCAGCATTTT.

J is TRBJ1-2 and V is TRBV5-1; no reliable D call. V was clipped by 7 bases and J by 2 bases, with 12 bases between them. This CDR3 region has 13 residues. Germline values: CDR1 SGHRS, CDR2 YFSETQ. CDR3 sequence reads: CASRAVSNYGYTF. As DNA, the CDR3 is TGCGCCAGCCGGGCCGTGTCAAACTATGGCTACACCTTC.

This clone showed up just once. The V and J genes are TRBV11-2 and TRBJ2-1; D assignment may be TRBD1 or TRBD2 (7 bases each). Trimming stripped 0 bases from V and 11 bases from J, with 20 bases between. This CDR3 is built from 16 residues. Germline assignment: CDR1 SGHAT and CDR2 FQNNGV. The CDR3: CASSLEAGGLGTKQFF. The CDR3 coding sequence is TGTGCCAGCAGCTTAGAGGCAGGGGGATTAGGGACTAAGCAGTTCTTC.

The V call is TRBV18, the J call TRBJ2-3, with D possibly being TRBD1 (6 bases). V lost 4 bases to trimming and J lost 10 bases, with 12 bases between them. The CDR3 loop spans 12 amino acids. Germline assignment: CDR1 KGHSH and CDR2 LQKENI. The CDR3, as DNA: TGTGCCAGCTCACTACAGGGTGGGTCGCAGTATTTT. This encodes CASSLQGGSQYF.

The genes are TRBV6-6 and TRBJ1-5; no reliable D call. Trimming shortened V by 6 bases and J by 3 bases, and 12 bases separated the two germline ends. This CDR3 is 14 amino acids long. CDR1 and CDR2 from the germline V gene are MNHNY and SVGAGI (reference sequence). CDR3 amino acids: CASRLELHNQPQHF. The CDR3 nucleotides read TGTGCCAGCAGGTTGGAACTGCACAATCAGCCCCAGCATTTT.